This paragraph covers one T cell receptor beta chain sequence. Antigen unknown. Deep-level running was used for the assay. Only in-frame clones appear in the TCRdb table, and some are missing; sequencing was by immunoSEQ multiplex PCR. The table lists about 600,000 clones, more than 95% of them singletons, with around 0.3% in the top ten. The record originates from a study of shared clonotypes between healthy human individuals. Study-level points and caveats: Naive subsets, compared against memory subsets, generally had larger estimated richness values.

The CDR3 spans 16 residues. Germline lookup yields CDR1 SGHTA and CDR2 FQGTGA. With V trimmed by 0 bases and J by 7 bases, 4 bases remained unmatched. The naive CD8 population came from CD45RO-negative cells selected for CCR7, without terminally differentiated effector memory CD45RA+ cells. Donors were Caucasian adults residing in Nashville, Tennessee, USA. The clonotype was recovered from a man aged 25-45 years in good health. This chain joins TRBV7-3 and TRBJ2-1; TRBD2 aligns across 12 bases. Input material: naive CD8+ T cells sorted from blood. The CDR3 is CASSLTASGRGNEQFF. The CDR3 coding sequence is TGTGCCAGCAGCTTAACGGCTAGCGGGAGGGGAAATGAGCAGTTCTTC.